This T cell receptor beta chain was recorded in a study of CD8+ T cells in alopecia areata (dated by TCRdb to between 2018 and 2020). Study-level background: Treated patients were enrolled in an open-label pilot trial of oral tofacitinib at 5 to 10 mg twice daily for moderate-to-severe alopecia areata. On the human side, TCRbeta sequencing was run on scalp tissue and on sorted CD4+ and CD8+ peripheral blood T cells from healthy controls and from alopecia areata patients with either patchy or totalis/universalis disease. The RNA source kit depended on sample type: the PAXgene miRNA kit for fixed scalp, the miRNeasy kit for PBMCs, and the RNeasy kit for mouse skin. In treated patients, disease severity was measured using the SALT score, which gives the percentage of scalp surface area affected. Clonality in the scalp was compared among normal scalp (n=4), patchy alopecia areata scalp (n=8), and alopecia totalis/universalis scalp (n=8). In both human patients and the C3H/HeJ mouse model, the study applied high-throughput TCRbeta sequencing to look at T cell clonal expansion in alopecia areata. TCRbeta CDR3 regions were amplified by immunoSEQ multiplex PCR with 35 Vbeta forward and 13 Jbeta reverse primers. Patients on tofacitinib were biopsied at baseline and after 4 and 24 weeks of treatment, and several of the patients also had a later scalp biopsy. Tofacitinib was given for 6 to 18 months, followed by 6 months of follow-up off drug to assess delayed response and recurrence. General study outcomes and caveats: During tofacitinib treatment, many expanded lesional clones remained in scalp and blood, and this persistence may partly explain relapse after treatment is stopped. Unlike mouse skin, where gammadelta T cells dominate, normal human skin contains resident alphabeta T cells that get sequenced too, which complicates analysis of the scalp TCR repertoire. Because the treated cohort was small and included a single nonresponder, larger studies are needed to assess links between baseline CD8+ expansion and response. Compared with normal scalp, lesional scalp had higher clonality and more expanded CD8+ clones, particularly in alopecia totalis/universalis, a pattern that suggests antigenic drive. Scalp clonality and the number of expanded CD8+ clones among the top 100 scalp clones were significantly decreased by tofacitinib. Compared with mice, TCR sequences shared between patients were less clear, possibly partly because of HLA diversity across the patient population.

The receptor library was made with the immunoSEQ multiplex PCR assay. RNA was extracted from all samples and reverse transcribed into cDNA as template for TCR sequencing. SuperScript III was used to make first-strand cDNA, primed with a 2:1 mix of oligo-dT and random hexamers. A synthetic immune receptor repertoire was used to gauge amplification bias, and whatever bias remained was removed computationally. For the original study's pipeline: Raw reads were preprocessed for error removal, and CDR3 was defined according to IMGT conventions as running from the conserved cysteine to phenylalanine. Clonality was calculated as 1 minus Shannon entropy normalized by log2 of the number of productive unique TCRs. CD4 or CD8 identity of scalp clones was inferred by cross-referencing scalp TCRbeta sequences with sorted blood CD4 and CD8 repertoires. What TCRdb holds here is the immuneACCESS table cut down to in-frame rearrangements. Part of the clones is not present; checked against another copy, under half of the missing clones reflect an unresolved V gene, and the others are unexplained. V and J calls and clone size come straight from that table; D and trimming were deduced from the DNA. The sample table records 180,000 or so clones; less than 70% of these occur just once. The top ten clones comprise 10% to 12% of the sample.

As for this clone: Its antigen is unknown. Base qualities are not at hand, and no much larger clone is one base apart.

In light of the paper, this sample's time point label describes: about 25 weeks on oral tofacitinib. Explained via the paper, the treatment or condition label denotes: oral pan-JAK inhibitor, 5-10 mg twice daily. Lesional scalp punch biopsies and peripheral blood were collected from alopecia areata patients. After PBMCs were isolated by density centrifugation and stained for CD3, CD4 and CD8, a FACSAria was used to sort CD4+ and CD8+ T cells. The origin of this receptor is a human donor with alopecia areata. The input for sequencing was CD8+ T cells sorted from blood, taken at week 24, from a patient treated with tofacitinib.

The CDR3 region: CATRDRALEAFF. The DNA is TGTGCCACCCGGGACAGAGCCTTAGAAGCTTTCTTT. The sequence links TRBV15 to TRBJ1-1; 7 junctional bases match TRBD1. Per the germline V gene (reference sequence), LNHNV is the CDR1 and YYDKDF is the CDR2. The cysteine opens and the phenylalanine closes a CDR3 of 12 amino acids. The kept DNA is CDR3 alone, 36 bases in frame from the first base. V loses 8 bases at its end and J loses 8 bases; junction bases beyond the gene matches: 8.